The rows below give T cell receptor beta chains drawn from one sample of a study of tumor-infiltrating lymphocytes in primary liver carcinoma. MiXCR, applied by TCRdb to the multiplex PCR reads, yields one record per CDR3 protein. The sample yields some 180,000 distinct CDR3 sequences, approximately 80% seen once. The sample consisted of tumor tissue from primary liver carcinoma. All receptors derive from a man aged 40-50 years with primary liver carcinoma and hepatitis B virus infection. The CDR3 runs from the conserved cysteine through the conserved F or W. The D gene is left open where the match is weak. Some rows have no size entry. The others give once, few or many, or a class for an expanded clone.

cdr3_aa cdr3_nt j_call clone_size d_call v_call
CAKSQGGASDTQYF TGCGCCAAGAGCCAGGGGGGTGCATCTGACACGCAGTATTTT TRBJ2-3 once NA TRBV4-3
CASSGALYYEQCF TGCGCCAGCAGTGGGGCACTCTACTATGAGCAGTGCTTC TRBJ2-7 NA NA TRBV10-2
CATSDGIGAFF TGTGCCACCAGTGATGGGATTGGGGCTTTCTTT TRBJ1-1 NA NA TRBV24-1
CASSHGGGQGNNEQFF TGTGCCAGCAGTCACGGGGGGGGACAGGGGAACAATGAACAGTTCTTC TRBJ2-1 NA TRBD1 TRBV4-2
CSSSHTGGHGNNEQFF TGTTCCAGCAGCCACACCGGGGGACATGGGAACAATGAGCAGTTCTTC TRBJ2-1 NA NA TRBV4-2
CASSLEPNTGEMFF TGCGCCAGCAGCTTGGAACCCAATACCGGGGAGATGTTTTTT TRBJ2-2 NA NA TRBV5-1
CASNPNRGKETQYF TGTGCCAGCAACCCGAACAGGGGAAAGGAGACCCAGTACTTC TRBJ2-5 NA TRBD1 TRBV7-3
CSARGRGCSYEQYF TGCAGTGCAAGGGGTCGAGGGTGCTCCTACGAGCAGTACTTC TRBJ2-7 NA NA TRBV29-1
CASSDNGSYEQYF TGCGCCAGCTCGGACAACGGCTCCTACGAGCAGTATTTC TRBJ2-7 NA NA TRBV5-1
CTSSERQSYEQYF TGTACCAGCAGTGAAAGACAGAGCTACGAGCAGTACTTC TRBJ2-7 NA NA TRBV6-1
CSVEDLGGNSYEQYF TGCAGCGTTGAAGATCTAGGAGGGAACTCCTATGAACAGTACTTC TRBJ2-7 NA NA TRBV29-1
CVCSSRTSRYNEKFF TGTGTCTGCAGTTCACGGACTAGCAGATACAATGAGAAGTTCTTC TRBJ2-1 NA TRBD2 TRBV12-3/TRBV12-4
CATSVQRIGLTDTQYF TGTGCCACCAGTGTGCAGAGGATAGGGTTAACAGATACGCAGTATTTT TRBJ2-3 NA NA TRBV24-1
CASSLPGTSGTKNIEYF TGTGCCAGCAGCCTTCCCGGGACTAGCGGGACCAAAAACATCGAGTATTTC TRBJ2-4 NA TRBD2 TRBV11-1
CSASHDRGDTEAFF TGCAGTGCTAGTCATGACAGGGGGGACACTGAAGCTTTCTTT TRBJ1-1 few TRBD1 TRBV20-1
CASSSEHGERFF TGTGCCAGCAGCTCGGAGCATGGTGAGCGGTTCTTC TRBJ2-1 NA NA TRBV7-9
CANSQAGGNDYGYTF TGCGCTAACAGCCAAGCGGGGGGCAATGACTATGGCTACACCTTC TRBJ1-2 NA NA TRBV4-1
CASSYKAGNIGELFF TGTGCCAGTAGTTACAAAGCGGGGAACATCGGGGAGCTGTTTTTT TRBJ2-2 NA TRBD2 TRBV6-6
CSVPEGSGELLF TGCAGCGTGCCTGAGGGGAGCGGGGAGTTGTTATTT TRBJ2-2 NA TRBD2 TRBV29-1
CSVIVTSGRGDTQYF TGCAGCGTTATCGTGACTAGCGGGAGAGGGGATACGCAGTATTTT TRBJ2-3 NA TRBD2 TRBV29-1
CASSRDLAGVSYNEQFF TGCGCCAGCAGCCGGGACCTAGCGGGAGTTTCCTACAATGAGCAGTTCTTC TRBJ2-1 NA TRBD2 TRBV4-3
CASNLAGGSHDGQYF TGTGCAAGCAACTTAGCGGGCGGGAGTCACGACGGGCAATACTTC TRBJ2-7 NA TRBD2 TRBV11-2
CASSLDHLGRDTGALFF TGTGCCAGCAGCTTAGATCATCTGGGCAGGGACACCGGGGCGCTGTTTTTT TRBJ2-2 NA NA TRBV11-2
CASNVGLAGYNEQFF TGTGCCAGCAATGTGGGACTAGCGGGCTACAATGAGCAGTTCTTC TRBJ2-1 NA TRBD2 TRBV12-3/TRBV12-4
CASSQEQRYQQYF TGCGCCAGCAGCCAAGAACAGCGCTACCAGCAATACTTC TRBJ2-7 once NA TRBV4-3
CATHPSATYEQYF TGTGCAACTCACCCTAGCGCTACCTACGAGCAGTACTTC TRBJ2-7 NA NA TRBV12-2
CTSNSKTRGESQYF TGTACCAGCAACTCGAAGACTAGGGGAGAGAGCCAGTACTTC TRBJ2-5 NA NA TRBV5-5
CASSRRLLVANEQFF TGTGCCAGCAGTCGACGACTACTAGTGGCTAATGAGCAGTTCTTT TRBJ2-1 NA NA TRBV6-2/TRBV6-3
CNVRGTGSWIF TGCAACGTTCGAGGGACGGGAAGCTGGATCTTT TRBJ1-1 NA NA TRBV29-1
CASSPRDSLETQNF TGTGCCAGCAGTCCGCGGGACAGCTTAGAGACCCAGAACTTC TRBJ2-5 NA NA TRBV6-5
CASSQETSGIVDTQYF TGCGCCAGCAGCCAAGAAACTAGCGGGATTGTAGATACACAGTATTTT TRBJ2-3 NA TRBD2 TRBV4-1
CSDAGSDTGELFF TGCAGCGATGCCGGTTCGGACACCGGGGAGCTGTTTTTT TRBJ2-2 once NA TRBV29-1
CASSLWEMAHEQYF TGTGCCAGCAGCCTCTGGGAGATGGCCCACGAGCAGTACTTC TRBJ2-7 NA NA TRBV6-2/TRBV6-3
CATSDDRTSGKRDTQYF TGTGCCACCAGTGATGACCGGACTAGCGGGAAGAGAGATACGCAGTATTTT TRBJ2-3 NA TRBD2 TRBV24-1
CASRGTSRDTDTQHF TGTGCCAGCAGAGGAACTAGCAGAGACACAGATACGCAGCATTTT TRBJ1-5 NA NA TRBV11-2
CVSSPGSGWGTEALF TGTGTCAGCAGCCCAGGATCAGGTTGGGGTACTGAAGCTTTATTT TRBJ1-1 NA NA TRBV11-3
CASRLGITVLSNQPQHF TGTGCCAGCCGCCTGGGGATAACGGTGCTTAGCAATCAGCCCCAGCATTTT TRBJ1-5 few NA TRBV28
CASSFDATYEHYF TGTGCCAGCAGTTTTGACGCAACCTACGAGCATTACTTC TRBJ2-7 NA NA TRBV6-2/TRBV6-3
CTSSLSGPQGYQETQNF TGTACCAGCAGTTTATCCGGCCCCCAAGGGTACCAAGAGACCCAGAACTTC TRBJ2-5 NA NA TRBV28
CTSSLVGVIGSNQPQHF TGTACCAGCAGCTTGGTAGGGGTAATAGGGAGCAATCAGCCCCAGCATTTT TRBJ1-5 NA NA TRBV11-2
CASSPAERVFGETQYF TGTGCCAGCAGCCCGGCCGAGAGGGTGTTTGGAGAGACCCAGTACTTC TRBJ2-5 NA NA TRBV5-4
CCVSRNSGSSSYNEQFF TGCTGCGTCTCCAGGAATAGCGGCTCGAGCTCCTACAATGAGCAGTTCTTC TRBJ2-1 NA NA TRBV29-1
CASSKTGEDGHTF TGTGCCAGCAGTAAAACAGGGGAAGATGGCCACACCTTT TRBJ1-2 once TRBD1 TRBV6-5
CASRLERSYEKLSF TGTGCCAGCAGATTGGAGCGTAGCTATGAAAAACTGTCTTTT TRBJ1-4 NA NA TRBV28
CSSATLQETQYF TGCAGCTCCGCGACTTTGCAAGAGACCCAGTATTTC TRBJ2-5 NA NA TRBV29-1
CSAGGGWGMNTEAFF TGCAGCGCTGGAGGGGGGTGGGGTATGAACACTGAAGCTTTCTTT TRBJ1-1 many NA TRBV29-1
CSALPRNTEAFF TGCAGTGCTTTACCGAGGAACACTGAAGCTTTCTTT TRBJ1-1 NA NA TRBV20-1
CASSSIWWGDQPQHF TGTGCCAGCAGCTCTATTTGGTGGGGCGATCAGCCTCAGCATTTT TRBJ1-5 NA NA TRBV5-6
CSARGAGTSGIDEQFF TGCAGTGCGAGAGGAGCCGGGACTAGCGGGATTGATGAGCAGTTCTTC TRBJ2-1 NA TRBD2 TRBV20-1
CASTSSQSQGHCNEHFF TGTGCCAGCACTTCATCACAGTCCCAGGGGCACTGCAATGAGCACTTCTTC TRBJ2-1 NA NA TRBV6-2/TRBV6-3
CVSSKNRGQGRNSPLHF TGCGTCAGCAGCAAAAATCGGGGACAGGGCCGGAATTCACCCCTCCACTTT TRBJ1-6 NA TRBD1 TRBV4-1
CANTGPWLEQFF TGTGCCAATACCGGTCCCTGGCTTGAGCAGTTCTTC TRBJ2-1 NA NA TRBV12-3/TRBV12-4
CARSQGDRGHEQYF TGTGCCCGCAGCCAAGGTGACAGGGGCCACGAGCAATACTTC TRBJ2-7 NA TRBD1 TRBV4-2
CASIQGRDKEEQYF TGCGCCAGCATCCAAGGTAGGGACAAGGAGGAGCAGTACTTC TRBJ2-7 NA NA TRBV4-1
CASSLGPAVESSDEQYF TGTGCCAGCAGTTTAGGGCCGGCGGTTGAAAGCTCCGACGAGCAGTACTTC TRBJ2-7 NA NA TRBV11-1